The present TCR beta chain was sequenced within a study of shared clonotypes between healthy human individuals. Study as a whole: A couple of women and three men aged 18 to 49 made up the donors.

Every immunoSEQ plate was one replicate of a subset's evenly spread DNA. TCRdb's table, derived via immunoSEQ multiplex PCR, lists solely in-frame clones and lacks some. The sample yields around 510,000 clones, about 96% seen once. This CDR3 is built from 14 residues. Trimming removed 1 base at V and 1 base at J, with 8 bases between. CDR1 and CDR2 from the germline V gene are SGHNT and YYREEE (reference sequence). Donors had no recently reported acute infections or vaccinations and were HIV-negative. Sequencing was carried out using naive CD4+ T cells sorted from blood. As for subset: CD45RA+ positively selected. The receptor's source is a woman aged 25-40 years in good health. The chain combines TRBV5-4 with TRBJ1-1; D call uncertain. The CDR3 region has the DNA TGTGCCAGCAGCTTGAATCCGTCGAACACTGAAGCTTTCTTT. Encoded protein: CASSLNPSNTEAFF.